These T cell receptor beta chains were read from a single sample in a study of T cells in tuberculosis. Clones were sequenced by immunoSEQ multiplex PCR, and TCRdb holds only the in-frame ones, with some missing. This sample has under 40,000 clones, with approximately 93% found just once. Material: PBMCs. Receptors were obtained from a donor aged 10-29 years with latent tuberculosis or without tuberculosis infection. Each CDR3 is given with its conserved first and last residue. Fields, in order: J gene, V gene, D gene, clone size, CDR3 protein, CDR3 DNA. D genes are given only for firm matches. Some rows mark clone size as missing; the rest say once, few, many or name a class of expanded clone.

TRBJ2-2 | TRBV7-9 | TRBD1 | NA | CASSFGTGNTGELFF | TGTGCCAGCAGCTTTGGGACAGGGAACACCGGGGAGCTGTTTTTT
TRBJ2-3 | TRBV7-8 | NA | NA | CASSLQNTDTQYF | TGTGCCAGCAGCTTACAGAACACAGATACGCAGTATTTT
TRBJ1-2 | TRBV4-2 | NA | NA | CASSQDDGAHYGYTF | TGTGCCAGCAGCCAAGATGACGGAGCCCACTATGGCTACACCTTC
TRBJ1-1 | TRBV4-1 | NA | NA | CASSLYFTGNTEAFF | TGCGCCAGCAGCCTATACTTTACAGGGAACACTGAAGCTTTCTTT
TRBJ2-5 | TRBV10-1 | NA | once | CASSEPGLQETQYF | TGCGCCAGCAGTGAGCCTGGGCTCCAAGAGACCCAGTACTTC
TRBJ2-7 | TRBV4-1 | NA | NA | CASSHPRGRPYEQYF | TGCGCCAGCAGCCACCCTCGGGGGAGACCCTACGAGCAGTACTTC
TRBJ2-1 | TRBV9 | TRBD1 | once | CASSVSTGMNEQFF | TGTGCCAGCAGCGTATCGACAGGGATGAATGAGCAGTTCTTC
TRBJ1-1 | TRBV19 | NA | NA | CAVRGSQVTEAFF | TGTGCCGTGCGCGGGAGCCAGGTCACTGAAGCTTTCTTT
TRBJ2-7 | TRBV7-2 | TRBD2 | NA | CASSSPAGGAGNEQYF | TGTGCCAGCAGCTCCCCCGCCGGGGGGGCAGGGAACGAGCAGTACTTC
TRBJ1-5 | TRBV6-5 | NA | NA | CASSRMGRDQPQHF | TGTGCCAGCTCTCGAATGGGTCGGGATCAGCCCCAGCATTTT
TRBJ1-1 | TRBV6-1 | TRBD1 | NA | CASWDRGTEAFF | TGTGCCAGCTGGGACAGGGGCACTGAAGCTTTCTTT
TRBJ2-7 | TRBV2 | NA | once | CASSEGRPYEQYF | TGTGCCAGCAGTGAGGGCAGGCCCTACGAGCAGTACTTC
TRBJ2-7 | TRBV5-1 | TRBD1 | NA | CASSLGPTGIYEQYF | TGCGCCAGCAGCTTGGGGCCGACAGGGATCTACGAGCAGTACTTC
TRBJ1-1 | TRBV27 | NA | NA | CAAGRSEEAFF | TGTGCCGCTGGGAGATCAGAAGAAGCTTTCTTT
TRBJ2-1 | TRBV2 | TRBD2 | NA | CASSGLADGKTTGNEQFF | TGTGCCAGCAGTGGACTAGCGGACGGAAAAACTACGGGCAATGAGCAGTTCTTC
TRBJ1-4 | TRBV27 | NA | NA | CASAGGGTEKLFF | TGTGCCAGCGCGGGAGGGGGTACAGAAAAACTGTTTTTT
TRBJ2-3 | TRBV20-1 | TRBD1 | NA | CSGTGTDTQYF | TGCAGCGGGACAGGCACAGATACGCAGTATTTT
TRBJ2-1 | TRBV5-6 | TRBD2 | NA | CASSEIRLAGYNEQFF | TGTGCCAGCAGCGAGATTCGACTAGCGGGTTACAATGAGCAGTTCTTC
TRBJ1-5 | TRBV28 | NA | NA | CASSRGYSNQPQHF | TGTGCCAGCAGCCGGGGGTATAGCAATCAGCCCCAGCATTTT
TRBJ2-7 | TRBV4-3 | TRBD1 | NA | CASSPSRDRGQYF | TGCGCCAGCAGCCCGTCCCGGGACAGGGGGCAGTACTTC
TRBJ2-1 | TRBV9 | NA | NA | CASSVVDIRNEQFF | TGTGCCAGCAGCGTAGTCGACATAAGAAATGAGCAGTTCTTC
TRBJ2-5 | TRBV29-1 | NA | NA | CSVERETQYF | TGCAGCGTTGAACGAGAGACCCAGTACTTC
TRBJ1-1 | TRBV28 | TRBD1 | NA | CASSLGQGATEAFF | TGTGCCAGCAGTTTAGGACAGGGGGCCACTGAAGCTTTCTTT
TRBJ2-7 | TRBV11-3 | NA | NA | CASSPDAGAHSEQYF | TGTGCCAGCAGCCCGGATGCAGGGGCCCATTCGGAGCAGTACTTC
TRBJ2-7 | TRBV9 | TRBD2 | once | CASSAYSGDYYEQYF | TGTGCCAGCAGCGCGTATAGCGGGGACTACTACGAGCAGTACTTC
TRBJ1-2 | TRBV5-4 | NA | once | CASRPIGPGTPPGGGYTF | TGTGCCAGCAGACCCATCGGTCCTGGGACACCGCCCGGAGGTGGCTACACCTTC
TRBJ1-5 | TRBV7-2 | NA | NA | CASSTAGTQYSNQPQHF | TGTGCCAGCAGCACAGCCGGGACACAGTATAGCAATCAGCCCCAGCATTTT
TRBJ1-2 | TRBV7-9 | TRBD1 | NA | CASSLADRRTGYGYTF | TGTGCCAGCAGCTTAGCGGATCGGAGGACAGGGTATGGCTACACCTTC
TRBJ2-3 | TRBV27 | NA | NA | CASSFRQGGDTQYF | TGTGCCAGCAGTTTTCGGCAGGGGGGAGATACGCAGTATTTT
TRBJ2-7 | TRBV13 | TRBD2 | NA | CASRYTRTSGDTYEQYF | TGTGCCAGCAGATATACCCGAACTAGCGGCGATACCTACGAGCAGTACTTC
TRBJ2-1 | TRBV30 | NA | NA | CASKGAYEQFF | TGTGCCTCTAAAGGGGCATATGAGCAGTTCTTC
TRBJ2-4 | TRBV5-6 | NA | NA | CASSFRESGKNIQYF | TGTGCCAGCAGCTTCCGGGAGTCTGGCAAAAACATTCAGTACTTC
TRBJ2-1 | TRBV7-9 | TRBD1 | NA | CASSDTGGRNEQFF | TGTGCCAGCAGCGACACAGGGGGCCGCAATGAGCAGTTCTTC
TRBJ2-3 | TRBV11-3 | NA | NA | CASSLDGGIRDTQYF | TGTGCCAGCAGCTTAGATGGGGGGATCCGAGATACGCAGTATTTT
TRBJ1-2 | TRBV28 | TRBD1 | NA | CASSLWTGGHYGYTF | TGTGCCAGCAGTTTATGGACAGGGGGACACTATGGCTACACCTTC
TRBJ2-7 | TRBV28 | TRBD2 | NA | CASSLTAGFYEQYF | TGTGCCAGCAGTTTGACAGCGGGGTTCTACGAGCAGTACTTC
TRBJ1-1 | TRBV5-5 | NA | NA | CASSLGILRTEAFF | TGTGCCAGCAGCTTGGGCATCTTGAGAACTGAAGCTTTCTTT
TRBJ1-1 | TRBV18 | TRBD1 | NA | CASAGQANTEAFF | TGTGCCAGCGCAGGACAGGCGAACACTGAAGCTTTCTTT
TRBJ1-5 | TRBV18 | NA | NA | CASSPRGDSNQPQHF | TGTGCCAGCTCACCACGCGGGGATAGCAATCAGCCCCAGCATTTT
TRBJ1-4 | TRBV30 | NA | NA | CAWKGMDEKLFF | TGTGCCTGGAAGGGGATGGATGAAAAACTGTTTTTT
TRBJ1-4 | TRBV21-1 | NA | NA | CASSKVPGQGALEKLFF | TGTGCCAGCAGCAAAGTCCCGGGACAGGGGGCGCTTGAAAAACTGTTTTTT
TRBJ1-5 | TRBV19 | NA | NA | CASRNSGNQPQHF | TGTGCCAGTAGGAACAGTGGTAATCAGCCCCAGCATTTT
TRBJ2-5 | TRBV11-1 | NA | NA | CASSLQGETQYF | TGTGCCAGCAGCTTACAGGGAGAGACCCAGTACTTC
TRBJ2-7 | TRBV7-2 | TRBD2 | NA | CASSLTGEGGVYEQYF | TGTGCCAGCAGCCTGACTGGGGAGGGAGGAGTCTACGAGCAGTACTTC
TRBJ1-4 | TRBV7-9 | TRBD1 | NA | CASSGTDRGHNEKLFF | TGTGCCAGCAGCGGAACGGACAGGGGACATAATGAAAAACTGTTTTTT
TRBJ2-7 | TRBV6-1 | NA | few | CASSVDSSIRGQYF | TGTGCCAGCAGTGTGGACAGCTCCATCCGGGGGCAGTACTTC
TRBJ1-2 | TRBV4-2 | TRBD1 | NA | CASSQNRGEAANYGYTF | TGTGCCAGCAGCCAGAACAGGGGTGAGGCGGCTAACTATGGCTACACCTTC
TRBJ1-3 | TRBV30 | NA | NA | CAWSYLPGGNTIYF | TGTGCCTGGAGCTATTTGCCCGGGGGAAACACCATATATTTT
TRBJ2-7 | TRBV28 | NA | NA | CASRTGGTTYEQYF | TGTGCCAGCCGGACAGGAGGGACAACCTACGAGCAGTACTTC
TRBJ1-2 | TRBV28 | TRBD1 | NA | CASSPATGTGDYGYTF | TGTGCCAGCAGTCCGGCCACCGGGACAGGGGACTATGGCTACACCTTC
TRBJ1-2 | TRBV28 | NA | NA | CASSTRDYGYTF | TGTGCCAGCAGCACCCGGGACTATGGCTACACCTTC
TRBJ2-3 | TRBV2 | TRBD2 | NA | CASSPTSGDTQYF | TGTGCCAGCAGTCCTACTAGCGGGGATACGCAGTATTTT
TRBJ2-5 | TRBV14 | NA | NA | CASSQDGQTQYF | TGTGCCAGCAGCCAAGATGGGCAGACCCAGTACTTC
TRBJ1-1 | TRBV5-8 | NA | once | CASSLQKNTEAFF | TGTGCCAGCAGCTTGCAGAAGAACACTGAAGCTTTCTTT